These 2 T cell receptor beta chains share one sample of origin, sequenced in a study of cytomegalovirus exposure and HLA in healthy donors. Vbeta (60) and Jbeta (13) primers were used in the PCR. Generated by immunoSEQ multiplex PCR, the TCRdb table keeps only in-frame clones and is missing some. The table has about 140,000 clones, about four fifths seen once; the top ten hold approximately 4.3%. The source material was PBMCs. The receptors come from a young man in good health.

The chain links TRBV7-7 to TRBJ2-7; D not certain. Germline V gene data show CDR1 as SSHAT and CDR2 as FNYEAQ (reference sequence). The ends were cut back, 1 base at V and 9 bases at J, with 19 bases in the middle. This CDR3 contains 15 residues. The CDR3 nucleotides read TGTGCCAGCAGCTTAGGTTGGCGGCCCAAAGGAACGCAGTACTTC. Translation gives CASSLGWRPKGTQYF.

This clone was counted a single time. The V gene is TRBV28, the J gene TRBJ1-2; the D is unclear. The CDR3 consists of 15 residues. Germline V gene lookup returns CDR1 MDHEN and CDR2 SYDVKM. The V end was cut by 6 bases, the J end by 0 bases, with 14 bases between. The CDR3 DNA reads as TGTGCCAGCAGGAATCTCGGGGAAGCTAACTATGGCTACACCTTC. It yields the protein CASRNLGEANYGYTF.